This entry lists 8 T cell receptor beta chains sequenced from one sample in a study of blood T cell repertoires in COVID-19. Sequenced by immunoSEQ multiplex PCR; TCRdb stores in-frame clones only, minus some. The sample shows hundreds of thousands of clones, roughly 90% of them seen only once. Sample: peripheral blood. The receptors shown here come from a woman in her 30s with COVID-19, enrolled during active disease.

This clone was picked up one time. The chain carries TRBV27 and TRBJ2-2; possible D gene TRBD1, 5 bases. Trimming took 6 bases from V and 4 from J, leaving 9 bases between them. CDR3 length equals 13 residues. Germline V lookup: CDR1 MNHEY, CDR2 SMNVEV (reference sequence). The CDR3 coding sequence is TGTGCCAGCAGCTGGGGCCTCACCGGGGAGCTGTTTTTT. It translates to CASSWGLTGELFF.

The V and J genes are TRBV10-3 and TRBJ1-1; D is ambiguous. With 3 bases removed from V and 1 base from J, the gap between germline ends came to 9 bases. Germline CDR1 and CDR2: ENHRY and SYGVKD. The CDR3 sequence is 14 residues long. CDR3 amino acids: CAISDNNRNTEAFF. CDR3 coding DNA: TGTGCCATCAGTGATAATAACAGGAACACTGAAGCTTTCTTT.

The V gene is TRBV11-2, the J gene TRBJ2-7; 10 nucleotides match TRBD1. V shed 4 bases, J shed 5 bases, and the junction held 8 bases outside the gene matches. The length of the CDR3 is 15 residues. In germline, CDR1 is SGHAT, CDR2 FQNNGV. CDR3 nucleotide sequence: TGTGCCAGCAGCTGGGGACAGGGGAGAGTCGACGAGCAGTACGTC. Protein: CASSWGQGRVDEQYV.

The chain joins TRBV19 to TRBJ1-1; D is possibly TRBD1 (6 bases). Per the germline V gene, CDR1 is LNHDA and CDR2 is SQIVND (reference sequence). Trimming removed 3 bases at V and 4 bases at J, with 9 bases between. The CDR3 has 13 amino acids. The CDR3 DNA sequence: TGTGCCAGTAGTATTCGAGGGGGCACTGAAGCTTTCTTT. It encodes CASSIRGGTEAFF.

The rearrangement joins TRBV3-1 (or the pseudogene TRBV3-2) to TRBJ2-4, with 9 nucleotides matching TRBD1. The CDR3 totals 17 residues. V was pared by 1 base and J by 6 bases, with 10 bases of the junction left unmatched. CDR1 and CDR2 from the germline V gene are LGHDT and YNNKEL (reference sequence). The CDR3 DNA reads as TGTGCCAGCAGCCAAGCTAACAGGGGGCGGGGTGGAAACATTCAGTACTTC. This codes for CASSQANRGRGGNIQYF.

This chain connects TRBV29-1 to TRBJ1-1; D not certain. CDR3 length equals 12 residues. Germline V gene sequence: CDR1 SQVTM, CDR2 ANQGSEA. The V end was cut by 0 bases, the J end by 1 base, with 3 bases between. The CDR3 coding sequence is TGCAGCGTTGAAGAACAGAACACTGAAGCTTTCTTT. This encodes CSVEEQNTEAFF.

This chain uses TRBV12-3 or TRBV12-4 with TRBJ1-1, with a possible D match to TRBD1 (5 bases). CDR3 length: 13 residues. The V end lost 8 bases, the J end lost 7 bases, and 17 bases lay between the germline ends. The CDR3 spells CASQKTELNEAFF. The CDR3 nucleotides read TGTGCCAGCCAAAAGACAGAGCTTAATGAAGCTTTCTTT.

The rearrangement joins TRBV6-6 to TRBJ1-6; D not resolved. This CDR3 comprises 11 residues. V was shortened by 8 bases and J by 12 bases, with 11 bases between the two germline ends. From germline, CDR1 is MNHNY and CDR2 SVGAGI (reference sequence). The CDR3 reads CASHAGGPLHF. CDR3 nucleotides: TGTGCCAGCCATGCGGGAGGACCCCTCCACTTT.